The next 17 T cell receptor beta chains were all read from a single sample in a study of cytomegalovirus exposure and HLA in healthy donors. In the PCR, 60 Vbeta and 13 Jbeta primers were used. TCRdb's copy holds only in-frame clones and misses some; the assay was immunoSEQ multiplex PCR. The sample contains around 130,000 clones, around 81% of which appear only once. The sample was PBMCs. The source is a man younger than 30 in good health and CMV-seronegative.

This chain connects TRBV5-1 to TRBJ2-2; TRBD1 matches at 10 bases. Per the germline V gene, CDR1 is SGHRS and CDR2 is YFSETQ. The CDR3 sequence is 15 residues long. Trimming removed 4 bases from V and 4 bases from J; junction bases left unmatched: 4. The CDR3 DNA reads TGCGCCAGCAGCCACGGGACAGGGGCCACCGGGGAGCTGTTTTTT. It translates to CASSHGTGATGELFF.

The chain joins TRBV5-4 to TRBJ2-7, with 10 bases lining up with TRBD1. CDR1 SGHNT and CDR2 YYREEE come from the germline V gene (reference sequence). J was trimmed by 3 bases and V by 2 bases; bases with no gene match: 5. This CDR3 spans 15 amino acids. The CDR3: CASSLRDRGGYEQYF. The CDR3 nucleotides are TGTGCCAGCAGCTTACGGGACAGGGGAGGCTACGAGCAGTACTTC.

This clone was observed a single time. As DNA, the CDR3 is TGTGCCAGCAGTTACCAATCAATGAACACTGAAGCTTTCTTT. It is translated as CASSYQSMNTEAFF. The chain carries TRBV6-5 and TRBJ1-1; D uncertain. Germline V CDR1 and CDR2: MNHEY, SVGAGI. The V gene lost 2 bases and the J gene lost 0 bases, with 7 bases spanning the gap. This CDR3 contains 14 residues.

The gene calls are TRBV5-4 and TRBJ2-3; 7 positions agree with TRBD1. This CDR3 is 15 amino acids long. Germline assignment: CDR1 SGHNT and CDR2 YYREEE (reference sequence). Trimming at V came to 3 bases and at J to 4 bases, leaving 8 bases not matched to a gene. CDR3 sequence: CASSSPTGSADTQYF. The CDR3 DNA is TGTGCCAGCAGCTCACCGACAGGGTCGGCAGATACGCAGTATTTT.

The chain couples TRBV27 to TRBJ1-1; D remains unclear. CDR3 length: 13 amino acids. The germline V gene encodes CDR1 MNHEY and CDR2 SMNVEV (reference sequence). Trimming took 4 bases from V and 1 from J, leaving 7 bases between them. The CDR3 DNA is TGTGCCAGCAGTTACGGGAAGAACACTGAAGCTTTCTTT. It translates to CASSYGKNTEAFF.

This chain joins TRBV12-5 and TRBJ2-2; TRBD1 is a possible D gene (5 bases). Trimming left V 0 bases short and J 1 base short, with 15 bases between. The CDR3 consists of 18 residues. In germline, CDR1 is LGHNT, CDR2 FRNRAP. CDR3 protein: CASGLVLVAGRNTGELFF. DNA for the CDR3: TGTGCTAGTGGTTTGGTACTCGTGGCAGGGCGGAACACCGGGGAGCTGTTTTTT.

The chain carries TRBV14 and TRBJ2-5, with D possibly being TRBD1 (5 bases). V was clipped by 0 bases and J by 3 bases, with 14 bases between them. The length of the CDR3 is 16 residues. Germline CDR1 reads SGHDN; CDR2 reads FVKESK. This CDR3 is CASSQDFRVFEETQYF. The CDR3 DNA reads TGTGCCAGCAGCCAAGACTTCAGGGTATTTGAAGAGACCCAGTACTTC.

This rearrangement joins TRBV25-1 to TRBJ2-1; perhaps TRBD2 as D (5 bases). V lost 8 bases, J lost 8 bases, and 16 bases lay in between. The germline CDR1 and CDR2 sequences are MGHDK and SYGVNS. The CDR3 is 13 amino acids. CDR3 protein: CASGSSRGDEQFF. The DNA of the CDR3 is TGTGCCAGCGGAAGCTCACGGGGAGATGAGCAGTTCTTC. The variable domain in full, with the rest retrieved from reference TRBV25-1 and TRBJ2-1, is EADIYQTPRYLVIGTGKKITLECSQTMGHDKMYWYQQDPGMELHLIHYSYGVNSTEKGDLSSESTVSRIRTEHFPLTLESARPSHTSQYLCASGSSRGDEQFFGPGTRLTVL.

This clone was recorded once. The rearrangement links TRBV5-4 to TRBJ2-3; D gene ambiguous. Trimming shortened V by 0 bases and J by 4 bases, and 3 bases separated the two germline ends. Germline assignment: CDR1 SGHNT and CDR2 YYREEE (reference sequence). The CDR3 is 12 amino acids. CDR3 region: CASSLAADTQYF. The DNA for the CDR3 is TGTGCCAGCAGCTTGGCGGCAGATACGCAGTATTTT.

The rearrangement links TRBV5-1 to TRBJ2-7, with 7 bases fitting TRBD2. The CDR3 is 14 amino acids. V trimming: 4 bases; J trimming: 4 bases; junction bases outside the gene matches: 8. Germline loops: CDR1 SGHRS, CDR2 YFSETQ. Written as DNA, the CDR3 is TGCGCCAGCAGCCCATACCCCGGGGGGTACGAGCAGTACTTC. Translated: CASSPYPGGYEQYF.

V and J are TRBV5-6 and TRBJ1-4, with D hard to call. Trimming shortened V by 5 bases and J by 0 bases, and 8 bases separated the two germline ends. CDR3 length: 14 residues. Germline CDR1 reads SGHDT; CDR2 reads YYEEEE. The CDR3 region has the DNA TGTGCCAGCAGGAGGACTGCAACTAATGAAAAACTGTTTTTT. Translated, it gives CASRRTATNEKLFF.

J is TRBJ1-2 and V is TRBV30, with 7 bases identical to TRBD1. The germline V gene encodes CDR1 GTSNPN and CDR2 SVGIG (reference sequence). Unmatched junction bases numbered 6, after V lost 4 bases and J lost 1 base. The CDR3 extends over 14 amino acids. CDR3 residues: CAWIWGQSNYGYTF. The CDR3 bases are TGTGCCTGGATCTGGGGACAGAGTAACTATGGCTACACCTTC.

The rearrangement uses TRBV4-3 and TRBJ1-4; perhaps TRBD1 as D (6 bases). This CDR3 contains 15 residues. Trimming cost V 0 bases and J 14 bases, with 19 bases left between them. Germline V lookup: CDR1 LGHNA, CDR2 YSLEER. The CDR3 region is CASSQDLARQARLFF. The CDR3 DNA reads TGCGCCAGCAGCCAAGATCTCGCGAGACAGGCCAGGCTGTTTTTT.

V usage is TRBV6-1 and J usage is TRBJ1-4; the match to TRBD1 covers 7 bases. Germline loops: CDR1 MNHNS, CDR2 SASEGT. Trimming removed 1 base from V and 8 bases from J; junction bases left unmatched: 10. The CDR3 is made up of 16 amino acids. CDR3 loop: CASSEVGQEMREKLFF. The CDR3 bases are TGTGCCAGCAGTGAAGTAGGACAGGAGATGCGAGAAAAACTGTTTTTT.

The CDR3 nucleotides read TGTGCCAGCAGTATAGGACAGAGCGGAGGCTACACCTTC. Encoded protein: CASSIGQSGGYTF. The rearrangement joins TRBV28 to TRBJ1-2; D is possibly TRBD1 (6 bases). The CDR3 has 13 amino acids. From germline, CDR1 is MDHEN and CDR2 SYDVKM. V was cut by 5 bases and J by 8 bases, with 15 bases left in between.

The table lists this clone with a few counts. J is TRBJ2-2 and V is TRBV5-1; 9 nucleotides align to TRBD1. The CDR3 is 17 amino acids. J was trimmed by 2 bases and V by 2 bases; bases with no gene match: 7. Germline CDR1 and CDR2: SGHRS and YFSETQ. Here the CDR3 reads CASSLMGQGLNTGELFF. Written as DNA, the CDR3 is TGCGCCAGCAGCTTAATGGGACAGGGCCTTAACACCGGGGAGCTGTTTTTT.

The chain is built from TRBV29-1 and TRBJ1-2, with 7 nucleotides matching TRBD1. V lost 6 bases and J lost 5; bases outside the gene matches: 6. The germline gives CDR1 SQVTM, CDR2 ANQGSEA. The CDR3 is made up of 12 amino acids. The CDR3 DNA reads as TGCAGCGTAGCCGGGACAGAGTATGGCTACACCTTC. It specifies CSVAGTEYGYTF.